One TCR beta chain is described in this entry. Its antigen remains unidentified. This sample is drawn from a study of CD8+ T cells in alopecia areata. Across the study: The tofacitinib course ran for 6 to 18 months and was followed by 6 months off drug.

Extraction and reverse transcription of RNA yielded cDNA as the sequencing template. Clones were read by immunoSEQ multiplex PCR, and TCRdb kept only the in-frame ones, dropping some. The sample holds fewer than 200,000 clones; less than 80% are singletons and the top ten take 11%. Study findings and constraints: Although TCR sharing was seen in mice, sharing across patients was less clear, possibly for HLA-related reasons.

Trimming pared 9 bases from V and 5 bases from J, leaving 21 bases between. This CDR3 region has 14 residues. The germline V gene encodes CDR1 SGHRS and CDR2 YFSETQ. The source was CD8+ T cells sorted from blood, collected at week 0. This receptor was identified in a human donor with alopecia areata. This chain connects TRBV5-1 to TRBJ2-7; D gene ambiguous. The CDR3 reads CATSPSIGLHEQYF. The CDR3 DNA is TGCGCCACCTCCCCATCTATAGGCCTCCACGAGCAGTACTTC.